The present TCR beta chain was sequenced within a study of blood T cell repertoires in COVID-19. At the level of the study: Acute and convalescent COVID-19 specimens originated in the United States, Italy and Spain. In each case, the material was cDNA or gDNA derived from T cells, B-cell-depleted T cells, or PBMCs.

Methods used by the authors: Amplifying reference gene primers gave estimates of nucleated cell counts. Profiling relied on immunoSEQ multiplex PCR, and the TCRdb table lists in-frame clones only, not all of them. Clonal size and the V and J genes are those of that table, whereas D and trimming came from the DNA. Of 150,000 to 200,000 clones listed, 70% to 90% are singletons. Germline V gene data show CDR1 as MDHEN and CDR2 as SYDVKM. The CDR3 is made up of 14 amino acids. The V segment lost 6 bases and the J segment 2 bases; nucleotides outside the gene matches: 4. The TCR was taken from a human donor in a cohort sampled during active COVID-19. The sample comprised peripheral blood. The gene calls are TRBV28 and TRBJ1-3; 7 bases map to TRBD1. For the CDR3, the DNA is TGTGCCAGCAGGGAGACAGGGACTGGAAACACCATATATTTT. The encoded protein is CASRETGTGNTIYF.